The T cell receptor beta chain under discussion was sequenced for a study of blood T cell repertoires in COVID-19 (dated by TCRdb to about 2020). In the study overall: For ImmuneRACE Cohort 3, a participant was defined as recovered based on two consecutive negative NP/OP PCR tests, clearance by a healthcare professional, or resolution of symptoms. The collaborator samples originated in the United States, Italy and Spain and spanned the acute and convalescent phases of COVID-19. The material from the prospective study consisted of cDNA or gDNA derived from T cells, B-cell-depleted T cells, or PBMCs. The dataset comprised deeply sampled blood TCRbeta repertoires from subjects exposed to, actively infected with, or recovered from COVID-19. A freely available public database, intended as a resource for researchers studying the immune response to SARS-CoV-2, is where the repertoires were released. Samples were obtained from the ongoing ImmuneRACE study (first 160 participants) and from 1,254 subjects provided by 6 global collaborators. A de-identified subject ID, COVID-19 status, age in years and sex were almost always included in the sample metadata. Where HLA class I and class II types were available, the types were taken from metadata supplied by the sample provider, not from assay-based typing.

Overall results and qualifications from the work: How much clinical and demographic metadata was included differed by source and by participant, and the metadata was provided uncurated.

TCRbeta CDR3 regions were amplified from genomic DNA using the immunoSEQ Assay, a bias-controlled multiplex PCR. Per the authors' processing: Within the assay, amplification of reference gene primers was used to estimate how many nucleated cells each sample contained. Sequence reads were collapsed and filtered to measure the absolute abundance of every unique TCRbeta CDR3 rearrangement. For each sample, productive Simpson clonality was calculated as the square root of Simpson's diversity index across productive rearrangements. Imported from immuneACCESS, the table was reduced by TCRdb to in-frame sequences with V and J called. These copies leave out some clones; in studies compared against another copy, an unresolved V gene accounts for under half, and the cause of the remainder is not known. V, J and clone size are those of that table, while D and trimming were read from the DNA. The sample includes 200,000 to 250,000 clones, with 86% observed a single time. About 3.1% of the sample belongs to the ten largest clones.

Participants in the prospective study were enrolled through a virtual design, were aged 18 to 89 years, and lived in 24 United States geographic areas. Cohort assignment in the prospective study relied on participant-reported clinical history from a screening survey and a study questionnaire. In the prospective study, mobile phlebotomists collected whole blood, serum and a nasopharyngeal or oropharyngeal swab from each participant. Additional blood draws and questionnaires over an approximately two-month period could optionally be provided by prospective study participants. Blood samples from the prospective study were shipped frozen or at room temperature prior to DNA extraction. Trimming accounts for 4 bases at V and 3 bases at J, while the number of junction bases matched to no gene is 11. Looking up the germline V gene (reference sequence) yields CDR1 SGHNT and CDR2 YYREEE. The CDR3 sequence holds 16 residues, the cysteine and phenylalanine included. The CDR3 DNA has 48 bases and is translated from base 1.

Comment on this clone: The clone's antigen remains unknown. Nothing much larger sits one base from this clone, and base qualities are not available.

This TCR was recovered from a woman between 50 and 59 years old in a cohort exposed to, infected with or recovered from COVID-19 (not recorded which). Sequenced sample: PBMCs or T cells enriched from blood (not recorded which). The rearrangement combines TRBV5-4 with TRBJ2-7; the junction holds 9 bases that match TRBD2. The CDR3 region has the sequence CASSTKASGKSYEQYF. The DNA is TGTGCCAGCAGCACTAAGGCTAGCGGGAAGAGCTACGAGCAGTACTTC.